One and the same sample provided the 16 T cell receptor beta chains below, sequenced in a study of OX40 agonist ivuxolimab in advanced cancers. The repertoire was sequenced with immunoSEQ multiplex PCR; TCRdb's copy has only in-frame clones and lacks some. The table shows more than 95,000 clones, with 80% to 90% occurring only once. This specimen was CD4+ or CD8+ T cells sorted from blood, taken in a trial of the OX40 agonist ivuxolimab. These receptors originate from an adult with an advanced solid tumor such as melanoma, head and neck, liver or kidney cancer.

This clone occurred a few times. The V gene is TRBV30, the J gene TRBJ1-6; tentative D call: TRBD1 (5 bases). The V and J ends lost 0 bases and 2 bases respectively, with 5 bases between them. In germline, CDR1 is GTSNPN, CDR2 SVGIG (reference sequence). This CDR3 is 14 amino acids long. CDR3 protein: CAWSVTAYNSPLHF. Written as DNA, the CDR3 is TGTGCCTGGAGTGTGACAGCCTATAATTCACCCCTCCACTTT.

The CDR3 reads CASSIPGASSYEQYF. Here the CDR3 DNA reads TGTGCCAGTAGTATACCAGGCGCCAGCTCCTACGAGCAGTACTTC. The rearrangement uses TRBV19 and TRBJ2-7; unclear D gene. V gave up 2 bases and J gave up 0 bases, with 11 bases separating them. The germline V gene encodes CDR1 LNHDA and CDR2 SQIVND (reference sequence). This CDR3 has 15 residues. Full variable domain (missing parts from reference TRBV19 and TRBJ2-7): DGGITQSPKYLFRKEGQNVTLSCEQNLNHDAMYWYRQDPGQGLRLIYYSQIVNDFQKGDIAEGYSVSREKKESFPLTVTSAQKNPTAFYLCASSIPGASSYEQYFGPGTRLTVT.

The chain carries TRBV7-2 and TRBJ1-5; possible D gene TRBD1, 6 bases. V was shortened by 5 bases and J by 3 bases, with 14 bases between the two germline ends. Germline CDR1 SGHTA, CDR2 FQGNSA. The CDR3 contains 15 residues. CDR3 nucleotide sequence: TGTGCCAGCAGCCCCGGGGGCGCCTCCAATCAGCCCCAGCATTTT. Its protein is CASSPGGASNQPQHF. The entire variable domain, with the rest obtained from reference TRBV7-2 and TRBJ1-5, is as follows: GAGVSQSPSNKVTEKGKDVELRCDPISGHTALYWYRQSLGQGLEFLIYFQGNSAPDKSGLPSDRFSAERTGGSVSTLTIQRTQQEDSAVYLCASSPGGASNQPQHFGDGTRLSIL.

This chain uses TRBV2 with TRBJ1-1; D gene ambiguous. The V and J ends lost 2 bases and 4 bases respectively, with 8 bases between them. Germline CDR1 and CDR2: SNHLY and FYNNEI. This CDR3 contains 13 residues. CDR3 protein: CASSERKFTEAFF. CDR3 coding DNA: TGTGCCAGCAGTGAAAGGAAATTCACTGAAGCTTTCTTT. The variable domain in full, with the rest retrieved from reference TRBV2 and TRBJ1-1, is EPEVTQTPSHQVTQMGQEVILRCVPISNHLYFYWYRQILGQKVEFLVSFYNNEISEKSEIFDDQFSVERPDGSNFTLKIRSTKLEDSAMYFCASSERKFTEAFFGQGTRLTVV.

The chain couples TRBV30 to TRBJ2-5; 7 bases are shared with TRBD1. CDR1 and CDR2 (germline): GTSNPN, SVGIG (reference sequence). This CDR3 is 13 amino acids long. The V and J ends lost 3 bases and 0 bases, in that order; junction bases with no gene match: 1. CDR3 coding DNA: TGTGCCTGGAGGGGACAGAACCAAGAGACCCAGTACTTC. Its protein is CAWRGQNQETQYF. Complete variable domain (other parts from reference TRBV30 and TRBJ2-5): SQTIHQWPATLVQPVGSPLSLECTVEGTSNPNLYWYRQAAGRGLQLLFYSVGIGQISSEVPQNLSASRPQDRQFILSSKKLLLSDSGFYLCAWRGQNQETQYFGPGTRLLVL.

The chain combines TRBV10-1 with TRBJ1-5; 7 bases line up with TRBD1. Germline V gene sequence: CDR1 WNHNN, CDR2 SYGVQD (reference sequence). The V and J ends lost 9 bases and 2 bases, in that order; junction bases with no gene match: 7. This CDR3 is 14 amino acids long. The CDR3 sequence is CARKPGQGNQPQHF. Here the CDR3 DNA reads TGCGCCAGGAAACCCGGACAGGGCAATCAGCCCCAGCATTTT.

CDR3 DNA: TGTGCCAGCAGCTTTGGCGGAAACACCATATATTTT. It codes for CASSFGGNTIYF. This sequence joins TRBV5-6 and TRBJ1-3, with no clear D. V lost 2 bases and J 4 bases, leaving 4 bases between the germline ends. This CDR3 is 12 amino acids long. Germline V gene sequence: CDR1 SGHDT, CDR2 YYEEEE.

The chain employs TRBV5-6 and TRBJ2-3; D may be TRBD1 (6 bases). CDR3 length: 14 amino acids. The V gene lost 5 bases and the J gene lost 4 bases, with 14 bases spanning the gap. The germline V gene has CDR1 SGHDT and CDR2 YYEEEE. CDR3: CASSWDTAADTQYF. The CDR3, as DNA: TGTGCCAGCAGTTGGGACACCGCAGCAGATACGCAGTATTTT.

CDR3 protein: CASNPPGPGPKTQYF. Written as DNA, the CDR3 is TGTGCCAGCAACCCTCCGGGGCCAGGGCCCAAGACCCAGTACTTC. The chain recombines TRBV27 with TRBJ2-5; perhaps D is TRBD1 or TRBD2 (5 bases each). CDR1 is MNHEY, CDR2 SMNVEV, per germline (reference sequence). This CDR3 has 15 amino acids. Trimming stripped 7 bases from V and 6 bases from J, with 21 bases between.

The rearrangement joins TRBV7-6 to TRBJ1-5; D ambiguous. The CDR3 contains 16 residues. The germline V gene has CDR1 SGHVS and CDR2 FNYEAQ. Trimming took 0 bases from V and 6 from J, leaving 15 bases between them. This CDR3 is CASSLAPSAEAQPQHF. CDR3 nucleotide sequence: TGTGCCAGCAGCTTAGCGCCAAGTGCAGAGGCTCAGCCCCAGCATTTT. Filled out from reference TRBV7-6 and TRBJ1-5, the complete variable domain reads GAGVSQSPRYKVTKRGQDVALRCDPISGHVSLYWYRQALGQGPEFLTYFNYEAQQDKSGLPNDRFSAERPEGSISTLTIQRTEQRDSAMYRCASSLAPSAEAQPQHFGDGTRLSIL.

The V gene is TRBV7-2, the J gene TRBJ2-3; 8 bases are a match to TRBD2. V dropped 4 bases and J dropped 2; count of bases not matched to a gene: 8. The CDR3 covers 16 residues. Germline V gene sequence: CDR1 SGHTA, CDR2 FQGNSA. The CDR3 bases are TGTGCCAGCAGCTGGCGCGAGCGGGGGACCACAGATACGCAGTATTTT. It encodes CASSWRERGTTDTQYF. The full variable domain, in which reference TRBV7-2 and TRBJ2-3 provide the parts outside the CDR3, is GAGVSQSPSNKVTEKGKDVELRCDPISGHTALYWYRQSLGQGLEFLIYFQGNSAPDKSGLPSDRFSAERTGGSVSTLTIQRTQQEDSAVYLCASSWRERGTTDTQYFGPGTRLTVL.

CDR3 DNA: TGTGCCAGCAGCTGGGACGGGAACACTGAAGCTTTCTTT. Translation: CASSWDGNTEAFF. This chain connects TRBV6-6 to TRBJ1-1, with D possibly being TRBD1 (5 bases). Trimming removed 6 bases at V and 1 base at J, with 9 bases between. CDR1 is MNHNY, CDR2 SVGAGI, per germline (reference sequence). This CDR3 has 13 residues.

The CDR3 nucleotides are TGTGCCTGGAGTCTGGTGGCAGGGCCTGGAAACACCATATATTTT. Protein product: CAWSLVAGPGNTIYF. The chain recombines TRBV30 with TRBJ1-3, with D perhaps TRBD1 (5 bases). CDR3 size: 15 residues. The germline V gene encodes CDR1 GTSNPN and CDR2 SVGIG (reference sequence). V shed 2 bases and J shed 2 bases, with 13 bases lying between them.

This clone has a handful of counts. V is TRBV28 and J is TRBJ1-1; TRBD1 matches 7 bases. From germline, CDR1 is MDHEN and CDR2 SYDVKM. This CDR3 has 14 residues. Germline trimming cut 7 bases from V and 4 bases from J; bases unmatched to any gene: 9. The CDR3 sequence is CASTSQGRGTEAFF. The CDR3 nucleotides are TGTGCCAGCACCTCACAGGGGAGGGGCACTGAAGCTTTCTTT.

This clone has just one count. It is unclear where the CDR3 begins or ends on the DNA, so no DNA is shown, and the CDR3 is as TCRdb lists it. The chain uses TRBV21-1 and TRBJ1-6. TRBV21-1 has pseudogene status. The CDR3 totals 23 residues, both ends included. This CDR3 reads CASSKVRFFGLSGRTVYNSPLHF.

The chain carries TRBV18 and TRBJ1-2; TRBD1 is a possible D gene (6 bases). The CDR3 runs 13 residues. Between the trimmed V and J ends, which lost 3 bases and 8 bases, there was a span of 13 bases. Germline V gene lookup returns CDR1 KGHSH and CDR2 LQKENI. The CDR3 sequence: CASSPNTGTGYTF. Here the CDR3 DNA reads TGTGCCAGCTCACCTAATACAGGGACCGGCTACACCTTC. Complete variable domain (other parts from reference TRBV18 and TRBJ1-2): NAGVMQNPRHLVRRRGQEARLRCSPMKGHSHVYWYRQLPEEGLKFMVYLQKENIIDESGMPKERFSAEFPKEGPSILRIQQVVRGDSAAYFCASSPNTGTGYTFGSGTRLTVV.